This paragraph reports one T cell receptor (beta chain). This sample was included in a study of shared clonotypes between healthy human individuals. Only in-frame clones appear in the TCRdb table, and some are missing; sequencing was by immunoSEQ multiplex PCR. The sample holds under 550,000 clones; approximately 95% are singletons and the top ten take about 0.054%. The V end lost 0 bases, the J end lost 6 bases, and 12 bases lay between the germline ends. CDR1 SGHTS and CDR2 YDEGEE come from the germline V gene. The CDR3 spans 15 residues. The J gene is TRBJ2-2, the V gene TRBV5-8; D possibly corresponds to TRBD1 (5 bases). The receptor comes from a woman between 25 and 40 years old in good health. The sample consisted of naive CD4+ T cells sorted from blood. Subset defined: CD45RA+ positively selected. The CDR3 DNA is TGTGCCAGCAGCTTGGGGCCAGGGCAGTCCGGGGAGCTGTTTTTT. It translates to CASSLGPGQSGELFF.